This record concerns one T cell receptor beta chain sequence. This record comes from a study of blood T cell repertoires in COVID-19. About the research overall: Donors in the United States, Italy and Spain gave samples during acute or convalescent COVID-19. Sources were T cells, B-cell-depleted T cells, or PBMCs; the material itself was cDNA or gDNA.

The CDR3 is 14 amino acids. Germline CDR1 and CDR2: SGHKS and YYEKEE (reference sequence). Trimming took off 1 base at V and 6 bases at J, with 14 bases between the two ends. Per the study methods: For nucleated cells, counts were estimated from reference gene primer amplification. TCRdb keeps only in-frame clones here, not all; method: immunoSEQ multiplex PCR. From that table come the V and J calls and clone size; the DNA was used to work out D and trimming. The sample yields around 160,000 clones, approximately 78% seen once. Sequences were obtained from peripheral blood. The TCR was taken from a human donor with acute or convalescent COVID-19. The donor label of this sample is uncertain. The chain couples TRBV5-5 to TRBJ2-7; maybe TRBD1 (5 bases). CDR3 nucleotide sequence: TGTGCCAGCAGCTTGCTCCGCCAGGGCCTCGAGCAGTACTTC. It codes for CASSLLRQGLEQYF.